Listed here are 15 T cell receptor beta chains from one sample, sequenced in a study of blood T cells in healthy people across ages. The use of a sample-barcoded 5' primer and a J-beta primer mix characterized a second PCR of 7 to 11 cycles. Each CDR3 protein gets one entry after TCRdb re-called the 5' RACE reads with MiXCR. The table lists 1.5 million to 2 million distinct CDR3 sequences, more than 35% of them singletons. Specimen: blood. The receptor set was obtained from a human donor in good health.

CDR3 nucleotide sequence: TGCGCCAGCAGCTTGGGTGGACAGGCTGCCTACGAGCAGTACTTC. Its protein is CASSLGGQAAYEQYF. This chain uses TRBV5-1 with TRBJ2-7, with 7 nucleotides matching TRBD1. Germline V lookup: CDR1 SGHRS, CDR2 YFSETQ. The CDR3 totals 15 residues. The ends lost 0 bases at V and 2 bases at J; junction bases unmatched: 5.

The chain combines TRBV3-1 with TRBJ2-7; TRBD1 is a possible D gene (5 bases). With the DNA end fitting TRBJ2-5 better, the J assignment may be wrong. CDR3 length: 14 residues. CDR1 LGHDT and CDR2 YNNKEL come from the germline V gene (reference sequence). The CDR3 reads CASTHRGGKETQYF. For the CDR3, the DNA is TGTGCCAGCACCCATAGGGGTGGGAAAGAGACCCAGTACTTC.

The chain uses TRBV4-1 and TRBJ2-7; TRBD1 aligns across 9 bases. The germline CDR1 and CDR2 sequences are MGHRA and YSYEKL. With V trimmed by 4 bases and J by 5 bases, 6 bases remained unmatched. The CDR3 loop spans 14 amino acids. The chain's CDR3 is CASSRTGVNDEQYF. The CDR3 region has the DNA TGCGCCAGCAGCCGGACAGGGGTAAACGACGAGCAGTACTTC.

This clonotype was detected a few times. The rearrangement uses TRBV5-1 and TRBJ2-7; TRBD1 agrees at 7 bases. This CDR3 is built from 15 residues. Germline CDR1 SGHRS, CDR2 YFSETQ. The trim removed 4 bases at V and 6 bases at J, leaving 13 bases unmatched. CDR3 amino acids: CASSAYPGQASEQYF. The CDR3 DNA reads TGCGCCAGCAGCGCCTACCCCGGACAGGCATCCGAGCAGTACTTC.

The gene calls are TRBV2 and TRBJ2-3; tentative D call: TRBD2 (5 bases). Germline assignment: CDR1 SNHLY and CDR2 FYNNEI. The CDR3 contains 13 residues. V dropped 4 bases and J dropped 6 bases, with 11 bases sitting between them. The CDR3 DNA reads TGTGCCAGCAGTGGGACTCACTGGGATACGCAGTATTTT. Translating gives CASSGTHWDTQYF. Using reference TRBV2 and TRBJ2-3 for the parts outside the CDR3, the full variable domain is EPEVTQTPSHQVTQMGQEVILRCVPISNHLYFYWYRQILGQKVEFLVSFYNNEISEKSEIFDDQFSVERPDGSNFTLKIRSTKLEDSAMYFCASSGTHWDTQYFGPGTRLTVL.

This clonotype has only a few counts. The chain is built from TRBV7-2 and TRBJ1-2; 7 bases are shared with TRBD1. The germline V gene encodes CDR1 SGHTA and CDR2 FQGNSA. The ends lost 4 bases at V and 7 bases at J; junction bases unmatched: 6. This CDR3 region has 13 residues. In DNA form, the CDR3 reads TGTGCCAGCAGCTCAGACAGGGAGGTTGGCTACACCTTC. Its protein product is CASSSDREVGYTF.

This clonotype was counted a few times. The rearrangement joins TRBV25-1 to TRBJ1-2, with unresolved D. Trimming left V 5 bases short and J 6 bases short, with 4 bases between. Germline V gene data show CDR1 as MGHDK and CDR2 as SYGVNS. There are 10 residues in the CDR3. CDR3 DNA sequence: TGTGCCAGCAGTTCTAATGGCTACACCTTC. Its protein is CASSSNGYTF.

A few counts support this clonotype. The rearrangement joins TRBV5-1 to TRBJ2-3, with D hard to call. The germline V gene encodes CDR1 SGHRS and CDR2 YFSETQ. V was clipped by 0 bases and J by 4 bases, with 15 bases between them. The length of the CDR3 is 16 residues. The CDR3 DNA is TGCGCCAGCAGCTTGGACCCCCCCGGTGGGGCAGATACGCAGTATTTT. Translation: CASSLDPPGGADTQYF.

V gene TRBV20-1 combines with J gene TRBJ1-2, with D perhaps TRBD1 (5 bases). The CDR3 length is 19 residues. V was shortened by 0 bases and J by 4 bases, with 27 bases between the two germline ends. Germline CDR1 DFQATT, CDR2 SNEGSKA (reference sequence). CDR3 sequence reads: CSARDLNQRRVRSGYGYTF. The CDR3 DNA follows: TGCAGTGCTAGAGACCTTAACCAACGCAGGGTTCGGTCGGGCTATGGCTACACCTTC.

There are a few counts of this clonotype. The V and J genes are TRBV5-6 and TRBJ1-1; possibly TRBD1 for D (6 bases). Germline CDR1 is SGHDT and CDR2 is YYEEEE. The CDR3 contains 14 residues. The V and J ends lost 4 bases and 4 bases respectively, with 14 bases between them. The CDR3 region is CASSQQGGGTEAFF. The CDR3 bases are TGTGCCAGCAGCCAACAGGGAGGGGGCACTGAAGCTTTCTTT. Together with reference TRBV5-6 and TRBJ1-1, the CDR3 gives the full variable domain: DAGVTQSPTHLIKTRGQQVTLRCSPKSGHDTVSWYQQALGQGPQFIFQYYEEEERQRGNFPDRFSGHQFPNYSSELNVNALLLGDSALYLCASSQQGGGTEAFFGQGTRLTVV.

The chain couples TRBV30 to TRBJ1-1, with a possible D match to TRBD1 (6 bases). CDR3 length equals 12 residues. The V and J ends lost 4 bases and 7 bases respectively, with 13 bases between them. Per germline, CDR1 GTSNPN and CDR2 SVGIG (reference sequence). The CDR3 DNA follows: TGTGCCTGGACCGGCGGGGGGCTTGAAGCTTTCTTT. Its translation: CAWTGGGLEAFF.

This sequence joins TRBV28 and TRBJ2-1; D might be TRBD1 (6 bases). Germline CDR1 MDHEN, CDR2 SYDVKM. V lost 1 base to trimming and J lost 13 bases, with 17 bases between them. This CDR3 is built from 14 residues. The CDR3 nucleotides read TGTGCCAGCAGTTTATCAGGGGCCAAAAACATTCAGTTCTTC. It yields the protein CASSLSGAKNIQFF.

Ten or more counts support this clonotype. V gene TRBV29-1 combines with J gene TRBJ1-2, with D uncertain. With 6 bases removed from V and 2 bases from J, the gap between germline ends came to 13 bases. There are 13 residues in the CDR3. The germline V gene encodes CDR1 SQVTM and CDR2 ANQGSEA. The CDR3 is CSVDRGVNYGYTF. The CDR3 bases are TGCAGCGTAGACCGCGGGGTCAACTATGGCTACACCTTC.

This chain links TRBV5-1 with TRBJ2-7, with TRBD1 matching over 9 bases. This CDR3 has 16 amino acids. V shed 2 bases, J shed 7 bases, and the junction held 13 bases outside the gene matches. Germline lookup yields CDR1 SGHRS and CDR2 YFSETQ. The CDR3 sequence is CASSFSPGQGRREQYF. CDR3 coding DNA: TGCGCCAGCAGCTTCTCCCCGGGACAGGGACGGCGGGAGCAGTACTTC.

This clonotype was seen a handful of times. The rearrangement joins TRBV5-1 to TRBJ2-7, with TRBD1 matching over 7 bases. CDR1 is SGHRS, CDR2 YFSETQ, per germline. This CDR3 comprises 14 residues. The V gene end was trimmed by 0 bases and the J gene end by 3 bases; junction bases not matched to a gene: 3. CDR3 residues: CASSLVGQNYEQYF. The CDR3 DNA reads TGCGCCAGCAGCTTGGTGGGACAGAACTACGAGCAGTACTTC.